The clone carrying this T cell receptor beta chain was seen only once. The data are from a study of shared clonotypes between healthy human individuals. V was trimmed by 5 bases and J by 6 bases, leaving 12 bases between them. CDR3 length equals 13 residues. Germline V lookup: CDR1 SGHVS, CDR2 FQNEAQ. TCRdb keeps only in-frame clones here, not all; method: immunoSEQ multiplex PCR. This table holds roughly 2.5 million clones, 85% to 95% found once. The chain couples TRBV7-8 to TRBJ2-3; TRBD1 is a possible D gene (6 bases). This receptor was obtained from a man between 18 and 29 years old in good health. Sequenced: naive CD4+ T cells sorted from blood. As to subset: CD45RA+ positively selected. CDR3 DNA: TGTGCCAGCAGCCCACAGGGTCGGGATACGCAGTATTTT. This gives the protein CASSPQGRDTQYF.